Shown below are 22 T cell receptor beta chains from a single sample sequenced in a study of patients and donors after allogeneic stem cell transplantation. TCRdb reprocessed the RT-PCR reads with MiXCR, giving one entry per CDR3 protein. This sample has about 200,000 distinct CDR3 sequences; 38% occur once, and the top ten carry 11%. Sample: blood, either unsorted or a sorted T cell fraction (not recorded which). These receptors were obtained from a human donor who was either an allogeneic HSCT recipient or a stem cell or donor lymphocyte infusion donor (not recorded which). It is not recorded whose cells these are; they may come from a transplant donor.

Only a few counts were recorded for this clonotype. The J gene is TRBJ1-4, the V gene TRBV25-1; no definite D call. The CDR3 totals 13 residues. V lost 7 bases, J lost 2 bases, and 8 bases lay in between. Germline V gene lookup returns CDR1 MGHDK and CDR2 SYGVNS. The CDR3 loop reads CASTLGTNEKLFF. The CDR3 nucleotides read TGTGCCAGCACCCTAGGGACTAATGAAAAACTGTTTTTT.

There are a few counts of this clonotype. This chain uses TRBV29-1 with TRBJ1-2, with D unresolved. Looked up from germline, CDR1 is SQVTM and CDR2 is ANQGSEA. Trimming took off 6 bases at V and 8 bases at J, with 10 bases between the two ends. The CDR3 is 10 amino acids. CDR3 sequence: CSVRSEGYTF. In DNA, the CDR3 is TGCAGCGTGAGGTCGGAAGGCTACACCTTC.

This rearrangement joins TRBV12-3 or TRBV12-4 to TRBJ2-2, with 7 positions matching TRBD2. Losses at the gene ends were 5 bases for V and 6 bases for J; bases not matched to a gene: 9. The CDR3 covers 15 residues. CDR3 DNA: TGTGCCAGCAGTCACGGGGCGGGGGTCGCCGGGGAGCTGTTTTTT. Its protein is CASSHGAGVAGELFF.

This clonotype was observed a single time. The J gene is TRBJ1-1, the V gene TRBV9; D may be TRBD1 (6 bases). The V gene lost 6 bases and the J gene lost 5 bases, with 17 bases spanning the gap. The CDR3 is made up of 14 amino acids. Germline-derived CDR1 and CDR2 are SGDLS and YYNGEE. CDR3 nucleotides: TGTGCCAGCACGGGGGGGCAGCCGGTGACTGAAGCTTTCTTT. It yields the protein CASTGGQPVTEAFF.

The rearrangement uses TRBV12-3 or TRBV12-4 and TRBJ1-5; 7 nucleotides line up with TRBD1. CDR3 length: 15 residues. V was pared by 2 bases and J by 2 bases, with 3 bases of the junction left unmatched. This CDR3 is CASSLSRGGNQPQHF. The CDR3, as DNA: TGTGCCAGCAGTTTATCCAGGGGGGGCAATCAGCCCCAGCATTTT.

The CDR3 DNA is TGTGCCAGCCGCCGGGACATACATCAGCCCCAGCATTTT. Protein: CASRRDIHQPQHF. V is TRBV7-2 and J is TRBJ1-5, with D possibly matching TRBD1 (6 bases). CDR3 size: 13 residues. Germline-derived CDR1 and CDR2 are SGHTA and FQGNSA. V shed 8 bases and J shed 5 bases, with 13 bases lying between them.

This rearrangement joins TRBV7-9 to TRBJ1-2, with 7 bases that match TRBD1. This CDR3 contains 14 residues. CDR1 and CDR2 from the germline V gene are SEHNR and FQNEAQ (reference sequence). The J segment lost 7 bases and the V segment lost 4 bases, leaving 9 bases of the junction unmatched. This CDR3 is CASSSGTDYFGYTF. As DNA, the CDR3 is TGTGCCAGCAGCTCCGGGACAGACTATTTTGGCTACACCTTC.

This chain joins TRBV28 and TRBJ1-1, with 7 bases that match TRBD1. The germline V gene encodes CDR1 MDHEN and CDR2 SYDVKM. The junction had 8 bases not matched to a gene; V was cut back by 6 bases and J by 1 base. The length of the CDR3 is 15 residues. The CDR3 is CASSQAGQKNTEAFF. In nucleotides, the CDR3 is TGTGCCAGCAGCCAAGCGGGACAGAAGAACACTGAAGCTTTCTTT.

The chain joins TRBV6-5 to TRBJ2-3; no clear D. Germline V lookup: CDR1 MNHEY, CDR2 SVGAGI. V dropped 2 bases and J dropped 2 bases, with 8 bases sitting between them. The CDR3 has 14 residues. CDR3: CASSYRLPTDTQYF. CDR3 nucleotide sequence: TGTGCCAGCAGTTACCGCCTGCCCACAGATACGCAGTATTTT.

This clonotype was detected only a few times. This rearrangement joins TRBV6-6 to TRBJ1-1; D unclear. The V end lost 10 bases, the J end lost 4 bases, and 13 bases lay between the germline ends. Germline V gene lookup returns CDR1 MNHNY and CDR2 SVGAGI (reference sequence). The CDR3 covers 12 residues. The DNA of the CDR3 is TGTGCCACCGAAGGCCGTGGCACTGAAGCTTTCTTT. Protein product: CATEGRGTEAFF.

The J gene is TRBJ2-5, the V gene TRBV18, with D tentatively TRBD1 (6 bases). The CDR3 runs to 14 residues. Looked up from germline, CDR1 is KGHSH and CDR2 is LQKENI. The germline V and J ends were trimmed by 2 bases and 1 base, with 8 bases remaining between them. The CDR3 spells CASSPRGSQETQYF. The CDR3 DNA reads TGTGCCAGCTCACCAAGGGGGTCCCAAGAGACCCAGTACTTC.

This rearrangement joins TRBV5-6 to TRBJ2-3, with no clear D. Trimming cost V 4 bases and J 0 bases, with 9 bases left between them. The CDR3 has 14 amino acids. Germline CDR1 and CDR2: SGHDT and YYEEEE. The CDR3 DNA is TGTGCCAGCAGCCCACCGTTGAGCACAGATACGCAGTATTTT. Encoded protein: CASSPPLSTDTQYF.

The CDR3 region is CASSDNRPYEQYF. The DNA for the CDR3 is TGTGCCAGCAGTGATAACAGGCCCTACGAGCAGTACTTC. V and J are TRBV6-1 and TRBJ2-7; maybe TRBD1 (5 bases). Germline V gene sequence: CDR1 MNHNS, CDR2 SASEGT. V gave up 3 bases and J gave up 2 bases, with 8 bases separating them. The CDR3 covers 13 residues.

This clonotype has more than one count but fewer than ten. This chain links TRBV7-9 with TRBJ1-6, with 7 bases aligning to TRBD1. V trimming: 6 bases; J trimming: 9 bases; junction bases outside the gene matches: 8. The germline CDR1 and CDR2 sequences are SEHNR and FQNEAQ (reference sequence). This CDR3 region has 14 residues. The CDR3 nucleotides read TGTGCCAGCAGTTCCCGGACAGGCGGTTCACCCCTCCACTTT. Amino acid sequence: CASSSRTGGSPLHF.

This clonotype showed up just a few times. This chain's CDR3 is CASSSKVGLEQFF. DNA for the CDR3: TGTGCCAGCAGCTCGAAGGTGGGGTTAGAGCAGTTCTTC. J is TRBJ2-1 and V is TRBV14; D uncertain. The ends were cut back, 5 bases at V and 10 bases at J, with 15 bases in the middle. The germline V gene encodes CDR1 SGHDN and CDR2 FVKESK. CDR3 size: 13 residues. The full variable domain, its missing parts supplied by reference TRBV14 and TRBJ2-1, is EAGVTQFPSHSVIEKGQTVTLRCDPISGHDNLYWYRRVMGKEIKFLLHFVKESKQDESGMPNNRFLAERTGGTYSTLKVQPAELEDSGVYFCASSSKVGLEQFFGPGTRLTVL.

The chain uses TRBV30 and TRBJ2-2, with D unclear. Deletions cut 5 bases from V and 0 bases from J, with 13 bases between. CDR1 and CDR2 (germline): GTSNPN, SVGIG (reference sequence). There are 15 residues in the CDR3. The CDR3 sequence: CAWAPEISNTGELFF. CDR3 sequence (DNA): TGTGCCTGGGCCCCTGAAATTTCGAACACCGGGGAGCTGTTTTTT.

This clonotype was counted only a few times. V usage is TRBV4-3 and J usage is TRBJ1-4; D unresolved. This CDR3 region has 13 residues. Germline lookup yields CDR1 LGHNA and CDR2 YSLEER. Trimming left V 8 bases short and J 3 bases short, with 10 bases between. The CDR3 nucleotides are TGCGCCAGCCGTCGGAGAGCTAATGAAAAACTGTTTTTT. Encoded protein: CASRRRANEKLFF.

In this sample, this clonotype turned up a few times. V usage is TRBV4-1 and J usage is TRBJ1-6; 7 nucleotides line up with TRBD1. Trimming took 6 bases from V and 10 from J; bases not matched to a gene: 15. Germline V gene lookup returns CDR1 MGHRA and CDR2 YSYEKL. The CDR3 contains 16 residues. CDR3 loop: CASSLRRQGFSSPLHF. DNA for the CDR3: TGCGCCAGCAGTCTGCGGAGACAGGGTTTTTCCTCACCCCTCCACTTT.

This clonotype was detected many times. The chain combines TRBV9 with TRBJ1-2; the D gene is possibly TRBD1 (5 bases). The CDR3 is 13 amino acids. Germline-derived CDR1 and CDR2 are SGDLS and YYNGEE. V lost 0 bases and J 2 bases, leaving 5 bases between the germline ends. This chain's CDR3 is CASSVAGNYGYTF. The CDR3 DNA is TGTGCCAGCAGCGTAGCAGGGAACTATGGCTACACCTTC. Variable domain in full (rest from reference TRBV9 and TRBJ1-2): DSGVTQTPKHLITATGQRVTLRCSPRSGDLSVYWYQQSLDQGLQFLIQYYNGEERAKGNILERFSAQQFPDLHSELNLSSLELGDSALYFCASSVAGNYGYTFGSGTRLTVV.

This clonotype has only a few counts. J is TRBJ1-4 and V is TRBV5-5; D perhaps matches TRBD1 (5 bases). This CDR3 has 18 amino acids. Trimming cost V 3 bases and J 0 bases, with 18 bases left between them. CDR1 and CDR2 (germline): SGHKS, YYEKEE (reference sequence). The CDR3 reads CASSSYPPKGSTNEKLFF. The DNA for the CDR3 is TGTGCCAGCAGCTCCTATCCCCCTAAGGGGTCAACTAATGAAAAACTGTTTTTT.

The V gene is TRBV29-1, the J gene TRBJ2-3, with D perhaps matching TRBD2 (5 bases). This CDR3 spans 14 amino acids. Trimming pared 1 base from V and 0 bases from J, leaving 8 bases between. Germline V gives CDR1 SQVTM, CDR2 ANQGSEA. The CDR3 region is CSVEVGGSTDTQYF. CDR3 DNA sequence: TGCAGCGTTGAAGTGGGCGGGAGCACAGATACGCAGTATTTT.

The genes are TRBV15 and TRBJ2-1; D is uncertain. In germline, CDR1 is LNHNV, CDR2 YYDKDF (reference sequence). The CDR3 contains 16 residues. Trimming cost V 2 bases and J 0 bases, with 11 bases left between them. The CDR3 DNA sequence: TGTGCCACCAGCAGACAGCGAGGTGGCTCCTACAATGAGCAGTTCTTC. Translated: CATSRQRGGSYNEQFF. The whole variable domain, filled in from reference TRBV15 and TRBJ2-1, reads DAMVIQNPRYQVTQFGKPVTLSCSQTLNHNVMYWYQQKSSQAPKLLFHYYDKDFNNEADTPDNFQSRRPNTSFCFLDIRSPGLGDTAMYLCATSRQRGGSYNEQFFGPGTRLTVL.